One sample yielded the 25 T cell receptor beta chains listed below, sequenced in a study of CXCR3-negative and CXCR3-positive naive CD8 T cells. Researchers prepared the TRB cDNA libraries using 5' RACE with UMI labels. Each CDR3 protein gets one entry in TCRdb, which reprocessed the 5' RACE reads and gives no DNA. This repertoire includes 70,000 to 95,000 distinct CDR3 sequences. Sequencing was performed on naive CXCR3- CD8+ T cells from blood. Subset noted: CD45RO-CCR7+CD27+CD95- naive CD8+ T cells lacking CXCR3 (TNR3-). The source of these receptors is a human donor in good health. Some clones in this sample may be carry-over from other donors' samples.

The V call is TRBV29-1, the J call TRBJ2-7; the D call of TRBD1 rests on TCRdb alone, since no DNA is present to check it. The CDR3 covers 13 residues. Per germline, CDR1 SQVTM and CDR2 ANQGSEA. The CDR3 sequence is CSVPGTGVYEQYF.

This chain's CDR3 is CANRALAGVGNIEYF. V is TRBV21-1 and J is TRBJ2-4; TCRdb reports TRBD2, a call that lacks DNA to check it against. TRBV21-1 counts as a pseudogene. The CDR3 is 15 amino acids.

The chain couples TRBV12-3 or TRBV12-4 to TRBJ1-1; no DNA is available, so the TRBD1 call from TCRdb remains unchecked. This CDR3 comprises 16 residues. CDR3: CASSLGTGIFGSEAFF.

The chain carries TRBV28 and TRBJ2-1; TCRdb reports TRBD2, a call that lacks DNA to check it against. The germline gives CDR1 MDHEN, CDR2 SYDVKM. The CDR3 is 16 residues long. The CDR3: CASSFSPWGSANEQFF. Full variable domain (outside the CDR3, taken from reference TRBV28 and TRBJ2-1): DVKVTQSSRYLVKRTGEKVFLECVQDMDHENMFWYRQDPGLGLRLIYFSYDVKMKEKGDIPEGYSVSREKKERFSLILESASTNQTSMYLCASSFSPWGSANEQFFGPGTRLTVL.

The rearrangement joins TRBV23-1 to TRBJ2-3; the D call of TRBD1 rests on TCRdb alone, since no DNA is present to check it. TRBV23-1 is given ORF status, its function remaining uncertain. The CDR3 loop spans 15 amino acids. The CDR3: CASSQGRGRTDTQYF.

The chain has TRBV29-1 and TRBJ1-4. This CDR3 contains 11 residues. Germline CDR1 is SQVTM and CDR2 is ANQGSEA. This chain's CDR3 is CSVQKGTQVLF.

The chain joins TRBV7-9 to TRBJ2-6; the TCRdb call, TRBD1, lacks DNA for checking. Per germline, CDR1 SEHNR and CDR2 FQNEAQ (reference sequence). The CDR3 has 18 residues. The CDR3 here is CASSHLDRGSTGANVLTF.

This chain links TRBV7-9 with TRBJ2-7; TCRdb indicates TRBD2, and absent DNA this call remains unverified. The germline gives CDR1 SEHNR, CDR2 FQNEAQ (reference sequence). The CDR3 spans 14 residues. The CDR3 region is CASSLSSGDYEQYF.

CDR3 residues: CASSGASERNTEAFF. V and J are TRBV27 and TRBJ1-1; checking the TCRdb D call of TRBD1 is not possible without DNA. From germline, CDR1 is MNHEY and CDR2 SMNVEV (reference sequence). The CDR3 spans 15 residues.

The CDR3 spells CASSQGEGSPLHF. The J gene is TRBJ1-6, the V gene TRBV7-6. CDR1 SGHVS and CDR2 FNYEAQ come from the germline V gene. CDR3 size: 13 residues.

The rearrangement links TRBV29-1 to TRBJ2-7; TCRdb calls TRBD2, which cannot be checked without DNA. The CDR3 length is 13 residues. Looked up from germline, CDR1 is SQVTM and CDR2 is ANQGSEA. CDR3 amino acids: CSVVTSGTYEQYF.

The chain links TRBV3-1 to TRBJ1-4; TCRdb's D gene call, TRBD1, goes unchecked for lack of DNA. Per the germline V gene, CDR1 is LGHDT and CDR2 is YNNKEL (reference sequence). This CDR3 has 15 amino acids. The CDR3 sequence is CASSPGQGQNEKLFF.

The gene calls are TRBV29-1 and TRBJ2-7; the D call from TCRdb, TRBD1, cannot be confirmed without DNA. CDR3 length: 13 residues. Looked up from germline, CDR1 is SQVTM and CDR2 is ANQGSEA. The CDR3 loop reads CSVDEGQGDEQYF.

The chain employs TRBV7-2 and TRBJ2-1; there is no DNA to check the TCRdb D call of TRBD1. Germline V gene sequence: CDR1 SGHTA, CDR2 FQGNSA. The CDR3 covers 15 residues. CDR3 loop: CASSLGTGGIDEQFF.

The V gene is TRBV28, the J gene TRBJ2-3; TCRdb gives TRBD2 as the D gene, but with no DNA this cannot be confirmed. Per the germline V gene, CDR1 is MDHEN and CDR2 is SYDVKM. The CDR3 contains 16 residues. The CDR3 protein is CASSPDSGASTDTQYF.

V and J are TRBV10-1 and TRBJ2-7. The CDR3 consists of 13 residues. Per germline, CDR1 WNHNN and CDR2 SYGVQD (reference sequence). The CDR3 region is CASSDRLSYEQYF.

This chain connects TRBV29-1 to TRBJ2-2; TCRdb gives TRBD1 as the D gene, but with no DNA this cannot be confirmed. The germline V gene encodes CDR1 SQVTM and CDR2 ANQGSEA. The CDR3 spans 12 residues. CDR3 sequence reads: CSVIGGYGELFF.

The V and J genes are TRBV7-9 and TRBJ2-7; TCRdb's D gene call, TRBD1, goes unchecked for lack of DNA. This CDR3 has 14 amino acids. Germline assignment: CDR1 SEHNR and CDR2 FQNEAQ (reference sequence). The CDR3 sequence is CASSNRDRVYEQYF.

CDR3 sequence: CSVVRAGELFF. The chain joins TRBV29-1 to TRBJ2-2. From germline, CDR1 is SQVTM and CDR2 ANQGSEA. CDR3 length: 11 residues.

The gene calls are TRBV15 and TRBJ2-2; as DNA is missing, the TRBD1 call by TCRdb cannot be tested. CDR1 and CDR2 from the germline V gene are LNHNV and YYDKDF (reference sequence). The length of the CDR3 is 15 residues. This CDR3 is CATSSEYPGTGELFF.

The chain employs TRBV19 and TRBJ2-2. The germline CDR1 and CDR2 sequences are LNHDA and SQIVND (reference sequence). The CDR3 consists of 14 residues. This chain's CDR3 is CASSIIVFTGELFF.

CDR3 loop: CASSLAPRTANYGYTF. The chain combines TRBV7-9 with TRBJ1-2; checking the TCRdb D call of TRBD1 is not possible without DNA. CDR3 length: 16 amino acids. The germline V gene has CDR1 SEHNR and CDR2 FQNEAQ (reference sequence).

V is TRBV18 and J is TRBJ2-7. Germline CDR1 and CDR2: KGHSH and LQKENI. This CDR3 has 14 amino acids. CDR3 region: CASSPSESSYEQYF.

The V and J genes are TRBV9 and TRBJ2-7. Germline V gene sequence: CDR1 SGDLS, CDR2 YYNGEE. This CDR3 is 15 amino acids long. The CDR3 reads CASSVGRRASYEQYF.

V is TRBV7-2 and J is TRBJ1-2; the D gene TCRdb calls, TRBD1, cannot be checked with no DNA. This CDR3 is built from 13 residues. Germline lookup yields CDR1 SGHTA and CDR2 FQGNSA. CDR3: CASRDTGVYGYTF.